This is a list of T cell receptor beta chains from one sample in a study of cytomegalovirus exposure and HLA in healthy donors. TCRdb's table, derived via immunoSEQ multiplex PCR, lists solely in-frame clones and lacks some. The sample has 150,000 to 200,000 clones, more than 65% seen once. Specimen: PBMCs. The source is a man younger than 30 in good health and CMV-seropositive. The CDR3 runs from the conserved cysteine through the conserved F or W. The order of the fields is D gene, V gene, clone size, J gene, CDR3 DNA, CDR3 protein. The D gene is left open where the match is weak. Clone size is stated in some rows and not others, as once, few, many or a class when expanded.

NA,TRBV6-6,few,TRBJ2-7,TGTGCCAGCAGTTACTCGGCTGGCGAGCAGTACTTC,CASSYSAGEQYF
NA,TRBV10-2,NA,TRBJ1-4,TGCGCCAGCATGGACAAGCCAACTAATGAAAAACTGTTTTTT,CASMDKPTNEKLFF
NA,TRBV5-4,NA,TRBJ2-2,TGTGCCAGCAGCTGGCTGACAGAAAACACCGGGGAGCTGTTTTTT,CASSWLTENTGELFF
NA,TRBV30,few,TRBJ1-3,TGTGCCTGGCTTCACACCCGGAGGAGAGGAAACACCATATATTTT,CAWLHTRRRGNTIYF
NA,TRBV29-1,NA,TRBJ1-1,TGCAGCGCGGGAGGTCAGGTAAACACTGAAGCTTTCTTT,CSAGGQVNTEAFF
TRBD1,TRBV4-3,NA,TRBJ1-2,TGCGCCAGCAGTCAGAGGGGCAGGGGGTTCTATGGCTACACCTTC,CASSQRGRGFYGYTF
TRBD1,TRBV4-2,NA,TRBJ1-2,TGTGCCAGCAGCCAAGGCCCCGACAGGGCCTGGGTCTATGGCTACACCTTC,CASSQGPDRAWVYGYTF
NA,TRBV6-1,NA,TRBJ2-7,TGTGCCAGCGGGGTATTCTCGGGAGAGCAGTACTTC,CASGVFSGEQYF
NA,TRBV10-3,few,TRBJ2-2,TGTGCCATCAAACTAACTAGCAACACCGGGGAGCTGTTTTTT,CAIKLTSNTGELFF
NA,TRBV25-1,NA,TRBJ1-5,TGTGCCAGCAGTGTTACGGGTCAGCCCCAGCATTTT,CASSVTGQPQHF
TRBD1,TRBV7-9,NA,TRBJ2-5,TGTGCCAGCAGCCCCGGGACAGTTTGGAAGACCCAGTACTTC,CASSPGTVWKTQYF
NA,TRBV16,few,TRBJ1-5,TGTGCCAGCAGCCGGTCGGGGAATCAGCCCCAGCATTTT,CASSRSGNQPQHF
NA,TRBV7-2,NA,TRBJ1-5,TGTGCCAGCAGCTTTAAGAGGAATCAGCCCCAGCATTTT,CASSFKRNQPQHF
NA,TRBV5-1,NA,TRBJ2-5,TGCGCCAGCAGCTACGACGGGAAGGTTGAGACCCAGTACTTC,CASSYDGKVETQYF
NA,TRBV6-5,many,TRBJ2-7,TGTGCCAGCAGAACAGGGTCAGTCTCCTACGAGCAGTACTTC,CASRTGSVSYEQYF
TRBD1,TRBV27,once,TRBJ2-5,TGTGCCAGCAGTACGACAGGGATAGAGACCCAGTACTTC,CASSTTGIETQYF
NA,TRBV5-1,NA,TRBJ1-1,TGCGCCAGCAGCTTGGAAGGCGCGGCGGAAGCTTTCTTT,CASSLEGAAEAFF
TRBD2,TRBV28,NA,TRBJ2-7,TGTGCCAGCAGTTCACCCCTCCGGACTAGCGGGAGAGAGCAGTACTTC,CASSSPLRTSGREQYF
NA,TRBV11-2,NA,TRBJ2-3,TGTGCCAGCAGCTTAGAGTCGCGGCCCACAGATACGCAGTATTTT,CASSLESRPTDTQYF
NA,TRBV6-1,NA,TRBJ2-1,TGTGCCAGCAGCATAGCGGTAGATGAGCAGTTCTTC,CASSIAVDEQFF
TRBD1,TRBV9,few,TRBJ1-4,TGTGCCAGCAGCCTCGACAGGGGCGCAACTAATGAAAAACTGTTTTTT,CASSLDRGATNEKLFF
TRBD1,TRBV19,NA,TRBJ2-2,TGTGCCAGTAGTATTATAGGGACAGGGGTCACCGGGGAGCTGTTTTTT,CASSIIGTGVTGELFF
TRBD2,TRBV28,NA,TRBJ2-1,TGTGCCAGCAGTTTATGGGTAGCGGGAGTGTATTTCTTC,CASSLWVAGVYFF
NA,TRBV28,NA,TRBJ1-3,TGTGCCAGCAGTTCGGGGGGCTTGGAGAGCTCTGGAAACACCATATATTTT,CASSSGGLESSGNTIYF
TRBD1,TRBV5-1,NA,TRBJ2-7,TGCGCCAGCAGCTTGACAGGGGACGGCGAGCAGTACTTC,CASSLTGDGEQYF
NA,TRBV6-5,NA,TRBJ1-1,TGTGCCAGCAGTTTACAGGGGAACACTGAAGCTTTCTTT,CASSLQGNTEAFF
NA,TRBV7-6,NA,TRBJ2-1,TGTGCCACCGGATGGGGGGGGGCAACGAATGAGCAGTTCTTC,CATGWGGATNEQFF
TRBD1,TRBV6-1,NA,TRBJ2-1,TGTGCCAGCACCAACTCACAGGGGGCTTGGAATGAGCAGTTCTTC,CASTNSQGAWNEQFF
TRBD1,TRBV5-6,NA,TRBJ1-1,TGTGCCAGCAGCTTGGAACAGGGGGCGATTTATAGGACTGAAGCTTTCTTT,CASSLEQGAIYRTEAFF
NA,TRBV7-2,NA,TRBJ2-1,TGTGCCAGCAGACTTAGGGACTTGGAGGCCAATGAGCAGTTCTTC,CASRLRDLEANEQFF
NA,TRBV25-1,NA,TRBJ1-5,TGTGCCAGCAGTGAGGGAACAGGGAGCAATCAGCCCCAGCATTTT,CASSEGTGSNQPQHF
NA,TRBV7-3,NA,TRBJ1-1,TGTGCCAGCAGCTTTGCGGGTAACACTGAAGCTTTCTTT,CASSFAGNTEAFF
NA,TRBV6-1,NA,TRBJ2-1,TGTGCCAGCAGTCGACAAATCTACAATGAGCAGTTCTTC,CASSRQIYNEQFF
TRBD1,TRBV28,NA,TRBJ1-5,TGTGCCAGCAGTTTAAGGCAGGGGGCCGGTCAGCCCCAGCATTTT,CASSLRQGAGQPQHF